The 16 T cell receptor beta chains listed next were all sequenced from one sample in a study of control samples from healthy donors and cancer patients. The table came from immunoSEQ multiplex PCR; TCRdb's copy has only in-frame clones and leaves some out. The table lists 190,000 or so clones, 80% to 95% of them singletons. The sequencing sample was made of blood. The receptors derive from a young man in good health.

The V call is TRBV12-5, the J call TRBJ2-7, with D possibly TRBD2 on 7 matching bases. The ends were cut back, 0 bases at V and 6 bases at J, with 24 bases in the middle. Germline CDR1 LGHNT, CDR2 FRNRAP. The CDR3 covers 18 residues. The CDR3 sequence is CASGLVMLGGATEGEQYF. The DNA for the CDR3 is TGTGCTAGTGGTTTGGTAATGTTAGGGGGGGCAACCGAGGGCGAGCAGTACTTC.

The chain is built from TRBV28 and TRBJ1-3, with unresolved D. V was trimmed by 5 bases and J by 2 bases, leaving 13 bases between them. The CDR3 is 15 residues long. The germline V gene encodes CDR1 MDHEN and CDR2 SYDVKM. CDR3 in DNA: TGTGCCAGCAGTCCGGGCGGAGGGACTGGAAACACCATATATTTT. Protein product: CASSPGGGTGNTIYF. The entire variable domain, with the rest obtained from reference TRBV28 and TRBJ1-3, is as follows: DVKVTQSSRYLVKRTGEKVFLECVQDMDHENMFWYRQDPGLGLRLIYFSYDVKMKEKGDIPEGYSVSREKKERFSLILESASTNQTSMYLCASSPGGGTGNTIYFGEGSWLTVV.

This clone was observed a few times. This sequence joins TRBV4-1 and TRBJ2-2; possibly TRBD1 for D (6 bases). CDR1 and CDR2 from the germline V gene are MGHRA and YSYEKL. CDR3 length: 16 residues. Trimming took off 2 bases at V and 0 bases at J, with 10 bases between the two ends. The chain's CDR3 is CASSQQTGPNTGELFF. In DNA, the CDR3 is TGCGCCAGCAGCCAACAAACAGGGCCGAACACCGGGGAGCTGTTTTTT.

The V gene is TRBV20-1, the J gene TRBJ1-1; D is uncertain. Trimming shortened V by 7 bases and J by 8 bases, and 11 bases separated the two germline ends. The CDR3 contains 10 residues. Per the germline V gene, CDR1 is DFQATT and CDR2 is SNEGSKA (reference sequence). CDR3 DNA: TGCAGTGTTCGGAGGGAAGAAGCTTTCTTT. As protein: CSVRREEAFF.

The chain links TRBV7-8 to TRBJ2-7; a weak D match, TRBD2 (6 bases). The CDR3 length is 14 residues. CDR1 and CDR2 from the germline V gene are SGHVS and FQNEAQ. Trimming removed 3 bases from V and 6 bases from J, with 15 bases in between. The CDR3, as DNA: TGTGCCAGCAGCTTGGCGGGGAATAGGGGCGAGCAGTACTTC. This encodes CASSLAGNRGEQYF.

This chain connects TRBV5-1 to TRBJ1-6; D perhaps matches TRBD1 (5 bases). V gave up 1 base and J gave up 8 bases, with 13 bases separating them. The CDR3 contains 15 residues. Germline-derived CDR1 and CDR2 are SGHRS and YFSETQ. The CDR3 nucleotides read TGCGCCAGCAGCTTGCGGGGGGAAGGAGATTCACCCCTCCACTTT. This sequence encodes CASSLRGEGDSPLHF.

The genes are TRBV3-1 (or the pseudogene TRBV3-2) and TRBJ2-7; TRBD2 matches 8 bases. The CDR3 covers 16 residues. Germline trimming cut 1 base from V and 5 bases from J; bases unmatched to any gene: 10. Germline assignment: CDR1 LGHDT and CDR2 YNNKEL (reference sequence). CDR3 in amino acids: CASSQVLAVLGNEQYF. CDR3 coding DNA: TGTGCCAGCAGCCAAGTACTAGCGGTCCTTGGAAACGAGCAGTACTTC.

V gene TRBV5-1 combines with J gene TRBJ1-6; D not resolved. V lost 4 bases and J lost 5, with 10 bases in between. Germline V gene sequence: CDR1 SGHRS, CDR2 YFSETQ. This CDR3 is 14 amino acids long. CDR3 protein: CASSIRDHNSPLHF. DNA of the CDR3: TGCGCCAGCAGCATCCGGGATCATAATTCACCCCTCCACTTT.

The J gene is TRBJ1-4, the V gene TRBV3-1 (or the pseudogene TRBV3-2); D call uncertain. The CDR3 consists of 14 residues. CDR1 and CDR2 from the germline V gene are LGHDT and YNNKEL (reference sequence). The V and J ends lost 4 bases and 0 bases respectively, with 6 bases between them. The DNA of the CDR3 is TGTGCCAGCAGCCTGGAAGCAACTAATGAAAAACTGTTTTTT. This gives the protein CASSLEATNEKLFF.

Turning to this clone: Relative to the germline gene, one junction end is altered; a read error may explain this. This chain uses TRBV12-3 or TRBV12-4 with TRBJ1-5; D gene ambiguous. The CDR3 totals 13 residues. This CDR3 is CASSLDSIQPQHF. The CDR3 bases are TGTGCCAGCAGTTTAGACAGCATTCAGCCCCAGCATTTT.

J is TRBJ1-5 and V is TRBV2, with 7 bases lining up with TRBD1. The CDR3 covers 14 residues. V was pared by 6 bases and J by 4 bases, with 6 bases of the junction left unmatched. Germline lookup yields CDR1 SNHLY and CDR2 FYNNEI. CDR3 coding DNA: TGTGCCAGCAGCCAAGACAGGGAGAATCAGCCCCAGCATTTT. As protein: CASSQDRENQPQHF.

The chain uses TRBV19 and TRBJ1-3; D is uncertain. Germline CDR1 reads LNHDA; CDR2 reads SQIVND (reference sequence). The CDR3 extends over 15 amino acids. Trimming removed 6 bases from V and 4 bases from J, with 16 bases in between. The CDR3 spells CASSFDTDRGNTIYF. CDR3 nucleotides: TGTGCCAGTAGCTTCGACACGGACCGGGGAAACACCATATATTTT.

This clone was detected only a few times. The chain is built from TRBV24-1 and TRBJ1-1, with no clear D. The CDR3 consists of 12 residues. From germline, CDR1 is KGHDR and CDR2 SFDVKD. Trimming took off 3 bases at V and 4 bases at J, with 5 bases between the two ends. The CDR3 is CATSDGFTEAFF. The CDR3 DNA is TGTGCCACCAGTGATGGGTTCACTGAAGCTTTCTTT.

The rearrangement links TRBV30 to TRBJ1-3; D remains ambiguous. Germline V lookup: CDR1 GTSNPN, CDR2 SVGIG (reference sequence). V was shortened by 5 bases and J by 0 bases, with 11 bases between the two germline ends. This CDR3 has 14 residues. The CDR3 protein is CAWGYGSSGNTIYF. CDR3 nucleotide sequence: TGTGCCTGGGGCTATGGTAGCTCTGGAAACACCATATATTTT. The variable domain in full, with the rest retrieved from reference TRBV30 and TRBJ1-3, is SQTIHQWPATLVQPVGSPLSLECTVEGTSNPNLYWYRQAAGRGLQLLFYSVGIGQISSEVPQNLSASRPQDRQFILSSKKLLLSDSGFYLCAWGYGSSGNTIYFGEGSWLTVV.

This clone was detected a few times. The J gene is TRBJ2-7, the V gene TRBV6-2 or TRBV6-3; a weak D match, TRBD2 (5 bases). V was pared by 6 bases and J by 5 bases, with 14 bases between. The CDR3 loop spans 13 amino acids. Germline assignment: CDR1 MNHEY and CDR2 SVGEGT. As DNA, the CDR3 is TGTGCCAGCAGCAACCCGGACGGGAACGAGCAGTACTTC. Translating it yields CASSNPDGNEQYF.

The chain uses TRBV25-1 and TRBJ1-1; a weak D match, TRBD1 (5 bases). This CDR3 has 13 amino acids. Germline V lookup: CDR1 MGHDK, CDR2 SYGVNS. Trimming removed 6 bases at V and 2 bases at J, with 10 bases between. CDR3 in DNA: TGTGCCAGCAGATCCCAGGGAAACACTGAAGCTTTCTTT. It translates to CASRSQGNTEAFF. Combining the CDR3 with reference TRBV25-1 and TRBJ1-1 gives the whole variable domain EADIYQTPRYLVIGTGKKITLECSQTMGHDKMYWYQQDPGMELHLIHYSYGVNSTEKGDLSSESTVSRIRTEHFPLTLESARPSHTSQYLCASRSQGNTEAFFGQGTRLTVV.